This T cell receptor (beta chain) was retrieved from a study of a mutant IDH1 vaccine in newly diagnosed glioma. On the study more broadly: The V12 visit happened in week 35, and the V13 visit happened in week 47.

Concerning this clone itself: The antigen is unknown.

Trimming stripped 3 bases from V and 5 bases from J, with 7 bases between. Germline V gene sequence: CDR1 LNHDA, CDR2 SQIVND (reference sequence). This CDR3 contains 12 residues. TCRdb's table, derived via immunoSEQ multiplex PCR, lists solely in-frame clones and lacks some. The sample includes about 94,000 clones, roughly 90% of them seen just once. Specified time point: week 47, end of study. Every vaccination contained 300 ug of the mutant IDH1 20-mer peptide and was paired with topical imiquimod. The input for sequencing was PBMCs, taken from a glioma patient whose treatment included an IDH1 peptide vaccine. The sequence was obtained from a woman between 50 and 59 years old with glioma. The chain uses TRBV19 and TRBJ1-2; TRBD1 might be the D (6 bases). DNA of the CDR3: TGTGCCAGTAGTATCCAGGGGTATGGCTACACCTTC. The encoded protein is CASSIQGYGYTF.